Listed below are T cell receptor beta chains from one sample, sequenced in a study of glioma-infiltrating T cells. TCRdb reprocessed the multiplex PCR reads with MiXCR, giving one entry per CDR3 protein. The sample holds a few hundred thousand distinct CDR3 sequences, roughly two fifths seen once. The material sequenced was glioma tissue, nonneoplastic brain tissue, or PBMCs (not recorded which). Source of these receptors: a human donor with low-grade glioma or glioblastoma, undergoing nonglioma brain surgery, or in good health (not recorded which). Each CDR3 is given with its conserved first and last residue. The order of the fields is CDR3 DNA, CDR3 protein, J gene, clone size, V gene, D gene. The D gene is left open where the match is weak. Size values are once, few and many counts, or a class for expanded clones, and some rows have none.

TGTGCCAGCAGTGGGCCCACACCAGATACGCAGTATTTT | CASSGPTPDTQYF | TRBJ2-3 | many | TRBV27 | NA
TGTGCCAGCTCACCACCTTTCCTAGACAGCTCCTACAATGAGCAGTTCTTC | CASSPPFLDSSYNEQFF | TRBJ2-1 | NA | TRBV18 | NA
TGTGCCAGCAGCCCCCGGAGGGGATACTATGGCTACACCTTC | CASSPRRGYYGYTF | TRBJ1-2 | once | TRBV3-1 | NA
TGCAGTGCGAGCACTGGGAGCGCGTACAATGAGCAGTTCTTC | CSASTGSAYNEQFF | TRBJ2-1 | NA | TRBV20-1 | NA
TGTGCCGGCAACCCTATCGGGAGTTTAGGAAATGAGCAGTTCTTC | CAGNPIGSLGNEQFF | TRBJ2-1 | NA | TRBV27 | NA
TGTGCCAGCAGCGGTAGAGACCAAGAGACCCAGTACTTC | CASSGRDQETQYF | TRBJ2-5 | few | TRBV7-9 | NA
TGCAGTGCTAGAGACCGCAAGGGGGGATTCGCTCGGGAGCAGTACTTC | CSARDRKGGFAREQYF | TRBJ2-7 | many | TRBV20-1 | NA
TGTGCCAGCAGCGATCCTAGCGGGGGTTCCTACGAGCAGTACTTC | CASSDPSGGSYEQYF | TRBJ2-7 | NA | TRBV28 | TRBD2
TGCAGTGTTCCGGGACTAGAGCGCGAAGAGACCCAGTACTTC | CSVPGLEREETQYF | TRBJ2-5 | NA | TRBV20-1 | TRBD2
TGTGCCAGCAGAGAGGGTCTCATCGGCGAGCAGTACTTC | CASREGLIGEQYF | TRBJ2-7 | few | TRBV7-2 | NA
TGTGCCACCAGCCCCTCACCCGGGACAGGGGGCCAGCCCCAGCATTTT | CATSPSPGTGGQPQHF | TRBJ1-5 | many | TRBV15 | TRBD1
TGCGCCAGCAGCCAAGATCGGGTGGCAGGGATACAGCCCCAGCATTTT | CASSQDRVAGIQPQHF | TRBJ1-5 | NA | TRBV4-1 | NA
TGTGCCAGCAGACCCGCAACCAATGAGCAGTTCTTC | CASRPATNEQFF | TRBJ2-1 | few | TRBV6-1 | NA
TGCGCCAGCAGCCAACCACAGGGGAATACGCAGTATTTT | CASSQPQGNTQYF | TRBJ2-3 | NA | TRBV4-1 | TRBD1
TGCGCCAGCAGCAAGGAGAGCGGTGATGAGCAGTTCTTC | CASSKESGDEQFF | TRBJ2-1 | few | TRBV4-3 | NA
TGTGCCAGCAGCTCATACAGGGGAGCAACTAATGAAAAACTGTTTTTT | CASSSYRGATNEKLFF | TRBJ1-4 | few | TRBV11-2 | TRBD1
TGTACCAGCAGTTCGGGACAGGGAAGGACGCAGTATTTT | CTSSSGQGRTQYF | TRBJ2-3 | NA | TRBV27 | TRBD1
TGTGCCAGCATCAGGGGGGCTCACGGGGGCGAGCAGTACTTC | CASIRGAHGGEQYF | TRBJ2-7 | few | TRBV6-1 | NA
TGTGCCAGCACGAGGGTTCCCGGGGAGCTGTTTTTT | CASTRVPGELFF | TRBJ2-2 | few | TRBV28 | NA
TGCAGTGAGCCCCGGGGGGACAGCACAGATACGCAGTATTTC | CSEPRGDSTDTQYF | TRBJ2-3 | NA | TRBV20-1 | NA
TGTGCCACCAGCAGTGGAGGGGGCGCGCGGGGCTACACCTTC | CATSSGGGARGYTF | TRBJ1-2 | many | TRBV15 | TRBD1
TGTGCCAGCAGCTCGACAGCAGTTAAAAACATTCAGTACTTC | CASSSTAVKNIQYF | TRBJ2-4 | once | TRBV28 | NA
TGTGCCAGCACCGTAGGCAGGGGGCGTTACGAGCAGTACTTC | CASTVGRGRYEQYF | TRBJ2-7 | NA | TRBV2 | TRBD1
TGTGCTAGTGGTTTGTCCGGGGGCGGTGGCTACACCTTC | CASGLSGGGGYTF | TRBJ1-2 | few | TRBV12-5 | NA
TGTGCCAGTAGTATCGGCAGGGCGGGAGGCTACACCTTC | CASSIGRAGGYTF | TRBJ1-2 | NA | TRBV19 | NA
TGTGCCAGCACCTCGGGGACAGCGATTTCCACAGATACGCAGTATTTT | CASTSGTAISTDTQYF | TRBJ2-3 | few | TRBV7-9 | TRBD1
TGTGCCAGCACCGAGACAGCCTACTATGGCTACACCTTC | CASTETAYYGYTF | TRBJ1-2 | many | TRBV6-2/TRBV6-3 | NA
TGCAGTGCCAAGACAGGGGGAGGAGAGCCCCAGCATTTT | CSAKTGGGEPQHF | TRBJ1-5 | many | TRBV20-1 | TRBD1
TGTGCAAGCAGTTACGCGGACAGGGGGATTCTCGAGCAGTACTTC | CASSYADRGILEQYF | TRBJ2-7 | NA | TRBV28 | TRBD1
TGCAGCGTTGAAGAGACTAGCGGTACCGGGGAGCTGTTTTTT | CSVEETSGTGELFF | TRBJ2-2 | NA | TRBV29-1 | TRBD2
TGCGCCAGCAGCCAAGTGGGACAGGGGTTAGGCTACGAGCAGTACTTC | CASSQVGQGLGYEQYF | TRBJ2-7 | NA | TRBV7-9 | TRBD1
TGTGCCAGCAGCTCGGAAGGCGGAAACACCATATATTTT | CASSSEGGNTIYF | TRBJ1-3 | NA | TRBV7-9 | NA
TGTGCCAGCAGTTTACCCCAGGGTGATAAAGCTGAAGCTTTCTTT | CASSLPQGDKAEAFF | TRBJ1-1 | many | TRBV28 | NA
TGTGCCACCAGCAGAGTATCCGTAGGGGCCGAGCAGTACTTC | CATSRVSVGAEQYF | TRBJ2-7 | NA | TRBV15 | NA
TGCAGTGCTTCGCACAGGCAAAAAACGGCAGATACGCAGTATTTT | CSASHRQKTADTQYF | TRBJ2-3 | NA | TRBV20-1 | NA
TGTGCCAGCAGTTACGGCAGGGGCCAAGAAAAACTGTTTTTT | CASSYGRGQEKLFF | TRBJ1-4 | NA | TRBV6-5 | NA
TGTGCCACCAGCAGCTGGCCGACTAGCGGGCATTACGAGCAGTACTTC | CATSSWPTSGHYEQYF | TRBJ2-7 | few | TRBV15 | TRBD2
TGTGCCAGCAGTCCCCGACTGACAGGGCGAACTGAAGCTTTCTTT | CASSPRLTGRTEAFF | TRBJ1-1 | NA | TRBV6-1 | TRBD1
TGTGCCAGCAGTGCATGGACAGGGGTCCCTGAAGCTTTCTTT | CASSAWTGVPEAFF | TRBJ1-1 | many | TRBV28 | TRBD1
TGTGCCAGCAGTTCTACAGGGGGCAGAATCTATGAGCAGTTCTTC | CASSSTGGRIYEQFF | TRBJ2-1 | few | TRBV7-9 | TRBD1
TGTGCCAGCACCCCCGTGGGGGATACAGATACGCGGTATTTT | CASTPVGDTDTRYF | TRBJ2-3 | NA | TRBV28 | NA
TGCAGTGCTAGAGACCTAGAGACAGCTCAGCCCCAGCATTTT | CSARDLETAQPQHF | TRBJ1-5 | many | TRBV20-1 | NA
TGTGCCAGCAATAAGGAAGTTGGAGGACCCAATCAGCCCCAGCATTTT | CASNKEVGGPNQPQHF | TRBJ1-5 | few | TRBV28 | NA
TGTGCCAGCTCACCACCCTCCGTTAACATTGAAGCTTTCTTT | CASSPPSVNIEAFF | TRBJ1-1 | NA | TRBV18 | NA
TGTGCCAGCAGCTTAGAGTTTAGTGGCGCAGATACGCAGTATTTT | CASSLEFSGADTQYF | TRBJ2-3 | few | TRBV7-6 | NA
TGTGCCAGCAGTTTGCTAACGGGAGGGCGGCCAGATACGCAGTACTTC | CASSLLTGGRPDTQYF | TRBJ2-7 | NA | TRBV28 | TRBD2
TGTGCCACCAGCACCTGGACCAGCGGCCGAGAAGGCATTCAGTACTTC | CATSTWTSGREGIQYF | TRBJ2-4 | NA | TRBV15 | NA